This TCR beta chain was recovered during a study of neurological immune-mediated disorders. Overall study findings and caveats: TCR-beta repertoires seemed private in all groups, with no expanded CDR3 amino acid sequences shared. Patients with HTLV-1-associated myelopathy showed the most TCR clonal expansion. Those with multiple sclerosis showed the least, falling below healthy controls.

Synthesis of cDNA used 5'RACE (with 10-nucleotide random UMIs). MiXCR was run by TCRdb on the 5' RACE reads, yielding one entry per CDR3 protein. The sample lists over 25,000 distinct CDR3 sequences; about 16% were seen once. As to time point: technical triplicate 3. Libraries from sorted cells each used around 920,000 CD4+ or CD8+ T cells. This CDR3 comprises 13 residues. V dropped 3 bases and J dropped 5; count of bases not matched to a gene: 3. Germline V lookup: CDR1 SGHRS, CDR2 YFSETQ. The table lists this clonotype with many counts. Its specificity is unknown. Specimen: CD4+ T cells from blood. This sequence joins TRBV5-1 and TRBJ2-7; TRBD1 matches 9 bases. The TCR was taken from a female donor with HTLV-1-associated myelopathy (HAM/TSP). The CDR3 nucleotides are TGCGCCAGCAGCTACGGGGACAGGGACGAGCAGTACTTC. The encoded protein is CASSYGDRDEQYF.